The 14 T cell receptor beta chains presented below share a single source sample, sequenced in a study of blood T cell repertoires in COVID-19. Clones were sequenced by immunoSEQ multiplex PCR, and TCRdb holds only the in-frame ones, with some missing. The sample has 150,000 or so clones; about nine tenths are singletons. The sample comprised PBMCs or T cells enriched from blood (not recorded which). The receptors were sampled from a man aged 45-65 years who had recovered from COVID-19.

J is TRBJ1-1 and V is TRBV18; perhaps TRBD1 as D (6 bases). The CDR3 consists of 15 residues. The V and J ends lost 2 bases and 2 bases respectively, with 12 bases between them. Germline V gene data show CDR1 as KGHSH and CDR2 as LQKENI. The DNA of the CDR3 is TGTGCCAGCTCACCAAATACAGGGAAAAACACTGAAGCTTTCTTT. Translation: CASSPNTGKNTEAFF.

This clone has only one observation. This chain links TRBV28 with TRBJ2-4; TRBD1 matches at 8 bases. V was pared by 8 bases and J by 0 bases, with 3 bases of the junction left unmatched. CDR3 length: 14 amino acids. CDR1 is MDHEN, CDR2 SYDVKM, per germline. The CDR3 DNA reads TGTGCCAGCGGACAGGGATTAGCCAAAAACATTCAGTACTTC. Translation: CASGQGLAKNIQYF.

The gene calls are TRBV6-7 and TRBJ2-3; no clear D gene. TRBV6-7 is an ORF, and what it does is uncertain. The CDR3 loop spans 14 amino acids. The V end lost 0 bases, the J end lost 8 bases, and 12 bases lay between the germline ends. CDR3: CASSYSKFPPTQYF. The CDR3 DNA is TGTGCCAGCAGTTACTCAAAATTTCCTCCTACGCAGTATTTT.

This chain links TRBV2 with TRBJ2-1; 11 bases match TRBD1. CDR1 is SNHLY, CDR2 FYNNEI, per germline. The CDR3 runs 15 residues. V lost 8 bases and J lost 6; bases outside the gene matches: 9. The CDR3 DNA is TGTGCCAGCGGCGACCGGGACAGGGGGTTCAATGAGCAGTTCTTC. This codes for CASGDRDRGFNEQFF. Together with reference TRBV2 and TRBJ2-1, the CDR3 gives the full variable domain: EPEVTQTPSHQVTQMGQEVILRCVPISNHLYFYWYRQILGQKVEFLVSFYNNEISEKSEIFDDQFSVERPDGSNFTLKIRSTKLEDSAMYFCASGDRDRGFNEQFFGPGTRLTVL.

V gene TRBV30 combines with J gene TRBJ2-5, with 8 nucleotides matching TRBD2. The germline V gene encodes CDR1 GTSNPN and CDR2 SVGIG (reference sequence). Losses at the gene ends were 0 bases for V and 5 bases for J; bases not matched to a gene: 2. The CDR3 runs to 13 residues. The CDR3 loop reads CAWSVGLEETQYF. CDR3 in DNA: TGTGCCTGGAGTGTGGGACTAGAGGAGACCCAGTACTTC.

The genes are TRBV11-2 and TRBJ1-2, with D perhaps TRBD1 (5 bases). The CDR3 is 13 amino acids. Trimming removed 0 bases from V and 8 bases from J, with 10 bases in between. CDR1 and CDR2 from the germline V gene are SGHAT and FQNNGV. For the CDR3, the DNA is TGTGCCAGCAGCTTAGATGCGGGACGGGGCTACACCTTC. This codes for CASSLDAGRGYTF.

V and J are TRBV16 and TRBJ1-1, with a tentative D call TRBD1 (5 bases). The CDR3 loop spans 13 amino acids. CDR1 is KGHSY and CDR2 is FQNENV in the germline V gene. V lost 6 bases, J lost 0 bases, and 8 bases lay in between. Here the CDR3 reads CASRPTVNTEAFF. In DNA form, the CDR3 reads TGTGCCAGCAGGCCGACAGTGAACACTGAAGCTTTCTTT.

The chain has TRBV6-5 and TRBJ1-4; TRBD1 matches at 7 bases. Germline assignment: CDR1 MNHEY and CDR2 SVGAGI. The J segment lost 1 base and the V segment lost 5 bases, leaving 4 bases of the junction unmatched. The CDR3 has 15 residues. The CDR3 protein is CASSTQGGTNEKLFF. The CDR3 nucleotides read TGTGCCAGCAGTACCCAGGGGGGAACTAATGAAAAACTGTTTTTT.

V and J are TRBV7-2 and TRBJ2-1, with a weak D call TRBD1 (5 bases). This CDR3 has 13 residues. V lost 5 bases and J 7 bases, leaving 12 bases between the germline ends. CDR1 is SGHTA and CDR2 is FQGNSA in the germline V gene. The CDR3 reads CASSTRVGNEQFF. CDR3 DNA sequence: TGTGCCAGCAGCACCAGGGTGGGGAATGAGCAGTTCTTC.

The chain is built from TRBV19 and TRBJ1-2, with D possibly being TRBD1 (5 bases). The CDR3 extends over 14 amino acids. Trimming shortened V by 3 bases and J by 4 bases, and 12 bases separated the two germline ends. In germline, CDR1 is LNHDA, CDR2 SQIVND (reference sequence). The CDR3 bases are TGTGCCAGTAGTATCCGGGGGACCTTCTATGGCTACACCTTC. The encoded protein is CASSIRGTFYGYTF. Looking up the rest from reference TRBV19 and TRBJ1-2 gives the full variable domain: DGGITQSPKYLFRKEGQNVTLSCEQNLNHDAMYWYRQDPGQGLRLIYYSQIVNDFQKGDIAEGYSVSREKKESFPLTVTSAQKNPTAFYLCASSIRGTFYGYTFGSGTRLTVV.

This chain joins TRBV6-2 or TRBV6-3 and TRBJ2-7, with 7 bases that match TRBD1. This CDR3 is 14 amino acids long. Germline trimming cut 6 bases from V and 2 bases from J; bases unmatched to any gene: 7. Germline V gene lookup returns CDR1 MNHEY and CDR2 SVGEGT. The CDR3 sequence: CASSTGQAPYEQYV. The CDR3 coding sequence is TGTGCCAGCAGCACAGGACAGGCCCCCTACGAGCAGTACGTC.

V usage is TRBV7-3 and J usage is TRBJ2-5, with 8 nucleotides matching TRBD2. This CDR3 has 16 residues. V lost 1 base to trimming and J lost 5 bases; unmatched junction nucleotides: 9. In germline, CDR1 is SGHTA, CDR2 FQGTGA. Here the CDR3 DNA reads TGTGCCAGCAGCTTAATAGGAGCGGGGGTTTGGGAGACCCAGTACTTC. Its translation: CASSLIGAGVWETQYF.

This chain links TRBV6-2 or TRBV6-3 with TRBJ2-1, with D tentatively TRBD2 (5 bases). CDR3 length equals 16 residues. Between the trimmed V and J ends, which lost 3 bases and 5 bases, there was a span of 17 bases. The V gene's germline CDR1 is MNHEY and CDR2 SVGEGT. The CDR3 DNA reads TGTGCCAGCAGTTATAATGGCGATGGGAGAAACAATGAGCAGTTCTTC. Translated: CASSYNGDGRNNEQFF.

The chain couples TRBV5-1 to TRBJ2-3; 7 bases agree with TRBD2. This CDR3 has 17 residues. CDR1 and CDR2 (germline): SGHRS, YFSETQ. Trimming took 0 bases from V and 3 from J; bases not matched to a gene: 10. CDR3 bases: TGCGCCAGCAGCTTGGCCTCAGCGGGGAGCGGGACAGATACGCAGTATTTT. Encoded protein: CASSLASAGSGTDTQYF.